Sequencing of this T cell receptor (beta chain) was carried out in a study of cytomegalovirus exposure and HLA in healthy donors (dated by TCRdb to about 2017). As for the study more broadly: The 666 repertoires of the first cohort and the 120 validation repertoires were produced on the same platform, according to a later analysis. High-throughput TCR immunosequencing, statistical association of individual TCRs with disease status, and machine learning were combined to predict cytomegalovirus infection status. The study aimed to test whether cataloging public T cell receptors could reveal signatures of past pathogen exposure. In addition to the first cohort of 650 to 750 subjects, a separate validation cohort of some 120 different subjects was used.

The method behind the library was the immunoSEQ multiplex PCR assay. Turning to the authors' computational methods: A statistical classification framework was developed to diagnose cytomegalovirus status using the catalog of TCR beta chain sequences. In its TCRdb copy, this immuneACCESS table keeps in-frame sequences only and misses some clones. Where compared with another copy, unresolved V genes explain less than half of these, and the others have no known cause. V and J calls and clone size are as listed in that table; D and trimming were resolved from the DNA. The sample has around 250,000 clones on record, roughly 89% of them singletons. The leading ten clones occupy more than 0.35% of the sample. On this clone: What this receptor recognizes is not known. The record has no base qualities; no much larger clone is one base away.

From V the trimming removes 5 bases and from J it removes 4 bases, while the gene matches leave 4 bases of the junction unaccounted for. The CDR3 measures 14 amino acids from cysteine to phenylalanine. The DNA shown is the 42-base CDR3, in frame from base 1. Sequences MDHEN (CDR1) and SYDVKM (CDR2) are obtained from the germline V gene. Overall study results and their limits: The authors suggested that the approach could potentially be extended to other disease states and immunological phenotypes. Three of the identified cytomegalovirus-associated TCR beta chains were confirmed in vitro to be specific for cytomegalovirus antigens. Most TCR sequences were seen in very few donors, while some public TCRs were found in many individuals. The classifier was reported to diagnose cytomegalovirus status with high specificity and sensitivity in both the original and validation cohorts. A later analysis lacked HLA typing for the validation cohort, so it scored co-occurrence in that cohort across all 110 or so repertoires. The study gave a list of under 200 TCR beta chains associated with cytomegalovirus. Subsequent analysis determined that TCRs grouped into clusters in the first cohort also showed a tendency toward co-occurrence across the 90 to 150 validation repertoires, and 94% of cluster scores exceeded 0.

The donors were included in the validation cohort of some 110 subjects, a group kept apart from the roughly 690-subject first cohort. The receptor was isolated from a woman between 18 and 29 years old in good health and CMV-seronegative. The rearranged chain carries TRBV28 and TRBJ2-1, with 8 central nucleotides matching TRBD1. The sequencing sample was made of PBMCs. The DNA sequence is given as TGTGCCAGCAGTCCAGACAGGGGTTACAATGAGCAGTTCTTC. It is translated as CASSPDRGYNEQFF.